This TCR beta chain was sequenced in a study of cytomegalovirus exposure and HLA in healthy donors (dated by TCRdb to about 2017). Regarding the research as a whole: According to an earlier analysis of 550 to 750 of the donors, about 190 million T cells yielded over 100 million unique TCR beta sequences and approximately 300 Gb of sequence data. An early release covering roughly 600 HLA-typed donors comprised 300 to 350 gigabases of sequencing data and about 90 million unique TCR sequences. Of the roughly 400 genotyped donors, about 80% fell in the genetic ancestry cluster associated with self-reported Caucasian donors. The study aimed to test whether signatures of past pathogen exposure could be identified by cataloging public T cell receptors. Using immunosequencing, the study profiled T cell repertoires from 640 or so subjects and related those repertoires to cytomegalovirus serostatus. A separate validation cohort of roughly 130 different subjects was used in addition to the approximately 640-subject first cohort. To predict cytomegalovirus infection status, the study combined high-throughput TCR immunosequencing, statistical association of individual TCRs with disease status, and machine learning. In a later analysis, previously published TCR beta repertoires from 666 donors were re-analyzed and high-resolution HLA genotyping was added so that TCR occurrence patterns could be studied. The later analysis used no new phenotypic data to find candidate immune exposures, relying instead on TCR beta sequences and their occurrence across donors. An earlier analysis of fewer than 700 of the donors applied high-throughput TCR beta sequencing to assess whether each TCR beta V gene segment acted as functional or pseudogenic. Donor age, sex, ethnicity and CMV serostatus were collected together with the repertoire data. In a later genetic analysis, genome-wide SNP genotypes for about 65% of the 666 donors were used, and that subset was treated as a discovery cohort. All discovery cohort repertoires had been generated using a single sequencing platform. Class I and class II HLA loci were covered by the typing at four-digit resolution. Typing coverage differed by locus: A, B, C, DRB1 and DQB1 were typed in roughly 620-630 donors, DQA1 in 500 to 550, DPA1 in approximately 600, and DPB1 in roughly 450. Four or five DR-DQ haplotypes were handled as single units for association and clustering, since linkage in the cohort was strong. Among almost 400 genotyped donors of the cohort, an average of 235,054 unique TCR beta nucleotide sequences were sequenced per donor, around a sixth of them non-productive.

In the germline V gene, CDR1 corresponds to MGHRA and CDR2 to YSYEKL. Measured from the cysteine to the phenylalanine, the CDR3 is 17 residues long. The kept DNA is CDR3 alone, 51 bases in frame from the first base. Here is what the overall study found, with its caveats: In a later genetic analysis, a missense DCLRE1C variant was associated with V-gene and J-gene trimming of TCR beta chains, and the association was replicated in an independent cohort. In a later genetic analysis, fewer N-insertions in productive TCRs were reported among donors in an Asian-associated ancestry cluster than the approximately 710-donor mean. When HLA alleles, especially DR and DQ, strongly co-occurred, attributing TCR associations to individual alleles was difficult. Sequencing depth was assumed to be roughly uniform across donors in the presence/absence analyses, though that assumption may not hold. Correlated functional status among segregating V segments might be attributable to linkage disequilibrium, but an unknown experimental factor could not be ruled out. The study gave a list of 150 to 200 TCR beta chains associated with cytomegalovirus. The 87-base-pair reads could not distinguish some IMGT-functional V segments, including TRBV6-2 and TRBV6-3, so those segments were excluded. Most TCR sequences were seen in very few donors, while some public TCRs were found in many individuals. The authors suggested that the approach could potentially be generalized to other disease states and immunological phenotypes. The classifier was reported to diagnose cytomegalovirus status with high specificity and sensitivity in both the original cohort and the validation cohort. A later analysis reported that several top co-occurrence clusters appeared linked to parvovirus B19, influenza, CMV and Epstein-Barr virus. In a later analysis, TCR association rates were found to vary across HLA loci, with the most associated TCRs seen for DRB1 alleles and the fewest for HLA-C alleles. Specific HLA alleles were associated with more than 15,000 TCR beta sequences at a false discovery rate of 0.05 in a later analysis. The earlier analysis of around 600 of the donors excluded over 15 rarely observed V segments, including chromosome 9 orphons, because counts were too low. In a later analysis, HLA-associated TCR beta chains were found to be more clonally expanded and to have lower generation probabilities than equally common non-associated chains. Only TCR beta chains were sequenced in this cohort, and the absence of alpha or paired-chain data limited detectable features. In a later analysis, most CMV-associated TCR beta chains were found to appear HLA-restricted, with HLA associations seemingly driven largely by CMV exposure. In an earlier analysis of over 550 of the donors, most TCR beta V segments were observed in productive rearrangements about 87% or about 30% of the time, broadly matching IMGT annotations. For the cohort, immune exposure information was limited to CMV serostatus. The sequencing pipeline was judged likely to have produced a cluster of highly shared sequence variants as a technical artifact. In vitro tests confirmed that three of the cytomegalovirus-associated TCR beta chains recognize cytomegalovirus antigens. A further reported finding was that TCR beta sequences accurately predicted the HLA-A and HLA-B alleles for most subjects in the first cohort. Because some donors lacked HLA typing at each locus, the association tests relied only on the typed subset.

The library was generated by the immunoSEQ multiplex PCR assay. A mixture of 60 forward primers for TCR Vbeta segments and 13 reverse primers for TCR Jbeta segments was used in the multiplex PCR. A multiplex PCR assay on genomic DNA amplified the CDR3 region of rearranged TCR beta genes. The amplified TCR beta libraries were sequenced on the Illumina HiSeq System as 87-base-pair reads. Per the original workflow: Across the 670 or so repertoires, a later analysis counted tens of millions of unique TCR beta chains, some 11 million of which were shared by at least two donors. Raw reads were error-corrected and collapsed into unique sequences by a nearest-neighbor algorithm in which closely related sequences were merged to remove PCR and sequencing errors. V, D and J gene segments were assigned by aligning CDR3 sequences to IMGT reference sequences. Each retained sequence needed at least a six-nucleotide match to both a V gene segment and a J gene segment. A rearrangement was called productive if the CDR3 had no stop codons and remained in frame with V and J, and every other rearrangement was called non-productive. Following IMGT convention, CDR3 was defined as the stretch from the second conserved V-encoded cysteine up to the conserved J-encoded phenylalanine. The earlier analysis of approximately 590 of the donors excluded any sequence lacking an unambiguous match to a single V gene segment. An earlier analysis of roughly 590 of the donors called V segments functional above 56.7% productive rearrangements and segregating when the between-donor standard deviation exceeded 5%. To diagnose cytomegalovirus status from the catalog of TCR beta chain sequences, a statistical classification framework was built. V and J gene assignment, in a later analysis, came from comparing TCR nucleotide sequences with IMGT/GENE-DB human TR gene sequences. A later analysis assigned CDR3 sequences and most-parsimonious VDJ recombination scenarios with the TCRdist pipeline. A later analysis defined each TCR beta chain by its CDR3 amino acid sequence plus V-gene family, and excluded reads lacking a unique V-gene family. A later analysis removed nearly 600 highly shared, low-generation-probability nucleotide sequences to deal with suspected cross-contamination and a sequencing artifact. A later analysis calculated a clonal expansion index for each public chain from normalized within-repertoire ranks of inferred template counts. A later analysis computed generation probabilities with a VDJ recombination model fitted to out-of-frame rearrangements, and checked the results against IGoR. A later analysis scored TCR-TCR, TCR-HLA and TCR-CMV co-occurrence with hypergeometric tests, applying a repertoire-size bias correction to TCR pairs. A later analysis estimated false discovery rates by permuting HLA or CMV assignments 20 times. A later analysis grouped co-occurring TCRs with DBSCAN, adding TCRdist sequence similarity when clustering within HLA-allele-positive subsets. Repertoires with fewer than 30,000 or more than 120,000 public chains were left out of co-occurrence clustering, as were five repertoires with anomalous nucleotide sharing. In its TCRdb copy, this immuneACCESS table keeps in-frame sequences only and misses some clones. Where compared with another copy, unresolved V genes explain less than half of these, and the others have no known cause. That table supplies the V and J calls and clone size; D and trimming were determined from the DNA. The sample table lists 140,000 or so clones, approximately 84% of them with a count of one. The ten largest clonotypes hold roughly 9.7% of the sample.

As to this clone: The antigen this receptor binds is unknown. Compared with germline, one end of the junction differs, possibly owing to a read error.

The cohort comprised 550 to 700 healthy bone marrow donors. At the time of sampling, every cohort member was nominally healthy, though immune exposures that went unrecorded were likely present. The donor was CMV seropositive and belonged to the group of around 300 seropositive cohort members. A peripheral blood sample was provided by each donor, and peripheral blood mononuclear cells were used for TCR beta sequencing. The Qiagen DNeasy Blood Extraction Kit was used to extract genomic DNA from the blood cell samples. Sequencing was done on a sample of PBMCs. The TCR originated in a woman aged 55 to 70 in good health and CMV-seropositive. This sequence uses TRBV4-1 and TRBJ1-4; the junction holds 9 bases that match TRBD1. The CDR3 protein: CASSQDGTGRANEKLFF. In nucleotides, the sequence is TGCGCCAGTAGCCAAGACGGGACAGGGCGGGCTAATGAAAAACTGTTTTTT.